This TCR beta chain was found in a study of tumor and adjacent non-tumor tissue in lung cancer. This clonotype was counted a few times. It may be a read error: a sequence one base away is much more abundant. No cell sorting was done before RNA was extracted from the tissue. CDR3 length: 12 residues. Three rounds of nested PCR, following a modified ARM-PCR protocol, produced the TCRbeta library. TCRdb reprocessed the multiplex PCR reads via MiXCR and lists one record per CDR3 protein. Here the sample spans approximately 90,000 distinct CDR3 sequences, roughly two thirds being singletons. This chain connects TRBV12-3 or TRBV12-4 to TRBJ1-1, with TRBD1 as a possible D gene (5 bases). This clonotype was obtained from a man aged 65 to 79 with non-small cell lung cancer. The material sequenced was lung tumor tissue. CDR3 sequence (DNA): TGTGCCACCAGTCCCCGGGACGGTGAAGCTTTCTTT. Encoded protein: CATSPRDGEAFF.